The clone carrying this TCR beta chain came up a few times. This record belongs to a study of blood T cell repertoires in COVID-19. Data came from immunoSEQ multiplex PCR; TCRdb stores just in-frame clones and leaves some out. The sample holds about 180,000 clones; roughly 87% are singletons and the top ten take roughly 1.4%. This TCR came from a woman between 45 and 60 years old with acute or convalescent COVID-19. Specimen: peripheral blood.

In DNA, the CDR3 is TGCGCCAGCAAGGGCGGGAGCGCAGATACGCAGTATTTT. Protein: CASKGGSADTQYF. The V gene is TRBV10-2, the J gene TRBJ2-3; the match to TRBD2 covers 7 bases. The CDR3 sequence is 13 residues long. V lost 7 bases, J lost 4 bases, and 5 bases stayed unmatched. Germline CDR1 reads WSHSY; CDR2 reads SAAADI.